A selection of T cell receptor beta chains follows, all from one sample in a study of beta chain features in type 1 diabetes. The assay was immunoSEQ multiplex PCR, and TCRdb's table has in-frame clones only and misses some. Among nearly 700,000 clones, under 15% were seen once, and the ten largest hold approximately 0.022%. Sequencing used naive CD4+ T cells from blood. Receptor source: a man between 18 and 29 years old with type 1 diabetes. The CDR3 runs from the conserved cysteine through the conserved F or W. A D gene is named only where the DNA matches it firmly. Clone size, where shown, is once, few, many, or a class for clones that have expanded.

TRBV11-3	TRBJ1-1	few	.	CASSHTGNTEAFF	TGTGCCAGCAGCCATACAGGGAACACTGAAGCTTTCTTT
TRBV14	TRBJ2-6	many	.	CASSRLTGANVLTF	TGTGCCAGCAGCCGACTTACTGGGGCCAACGTCCTGACTTTC
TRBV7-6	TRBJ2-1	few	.	CASSLVPTGRDEQFF	TGTGCCAGCAGCTTAGTCCCCACGGGTCGCGATGAGCAGTTCTTC
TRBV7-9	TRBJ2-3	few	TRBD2	CASSPGLAADTQYF	TGTGCCAGCAGCCCGGGACTAGCGGCAGATACGCAGTATTTT
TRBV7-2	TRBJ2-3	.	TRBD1	CASSSTGQGHASTDTQYF	TGTGCCAGCAGCTCGACGGGACAGGGTCATGCTAGCACAGATACGCAGTATTTT
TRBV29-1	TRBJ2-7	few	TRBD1	CSAGQGNEQYF	TGCAGCGCCGGACAGGGAAACGAGCAGTACTTC
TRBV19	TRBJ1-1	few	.	CASGMRTDQRTEAFF	TGTGCCAGTGGTATGAGGACCGACCAGAGGACTGAAGCTTTCTTT
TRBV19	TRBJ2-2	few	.	CASTPPENTGELFF	TGTGCCAGTACCCCCCCGGAGAACACCGGGGAGCTGTTTTTT
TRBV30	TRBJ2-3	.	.	CAWSVRDTRYF	TGTGCCTGGAGTGTACGTGATACGCGGTATTTT
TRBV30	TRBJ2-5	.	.	CASSGLAQETQYF	TGTGCCAGTTCCGGACTCGCTCAAGAGACCCAGTACTTC